This T cell receptor beta chain came from a study of blood T cells in healthy people across ages. Study context: Every two T cells gave about one barcoded beta molecule via template switching.

This clonotype was seen a handful of times. Its antigen is as yet unknown. Sample-barcoded 5' priming and a J-beta primer mix drove a second PCR of about 7 to 12 cycles. TCRdb redid the calling of the 5' RACE reads with MiXCR, one entry per CDR3 protein. The sample lists hundreds of thousands of distinct CDR3 sequences; approximately 59% were seen once. Study results and caveats: Per-million-T-cell TCR beta diversity fell roughly linearly with age.

Each sample gave at least 6.5 million isolated PBMCs. The source material was blood. The receptor's source is a man in his sixties in good health.

The CDR3: CSVDATDSGGGLNEQFF. The CDR3 coding sequence is TGCAGCGTTGACGCTACCGACAGCGGGGGGGGGCTCAATGAGCAGTTCTTC. V usage is TRBV29-1 and J usage is TRBJ2-1; TRBD2 agrees at 10 bases. The CDR3 contains 17 residues. The junction had 14 bases not matched to a gene; V was cut back by 3 bases and J by 6 bases. CDR1 SQVTM and CDR2 ANQGSEA come from the germline V gene.